These 18 T cell receptor beta chains were all obtained from the same sample, sequenced in a study of blood T cell repertoires in COVID-19 (TCRdb year 2020). The method behind the library was the immunoSEQ multiplex PCR assay. TCRdb obtained this table from immuneACCESS and retained in-frame rearrangements with V and J assigned. These tables miss some clones; where compared with another copy, unresolved V genes account for less than half of the shortfall, and the remainder is unexplained. A total of some 72,000 clones appear in this sample, about 89% of them only once. The top ten constitute less than 0.65% of the sample. The sequenced sample was peripheral blood. The receptors originated from a man aged 60-69 years with acute or convalescent COVID-19.

The gene calls are TRBV7-2 and TRBJ1-6; 8 bases are a match to TRBD1. V was clipped by 5 bases and J by 7 bases; unmatched bases: 7. Germline CDR1 is SGHTA and CDR2 is FQGNSA. The CDR3 runs to 15 residues. The chain's CDR3 is CASSLGQGRNSPLHF. CDR3 nucleotides: TGTGCCAGCAGCCTAGGACAGGGTAGAAATTCACCCCTCCACTTT. Full variable domain (outside the CDR3, taken from reference TRBV7-2 and TRBJ1-6): GAGVSQSPSNKVTEKGKDVELRCDPISGHTALYWYRQSLGQGLEFLIYFQGNSAPDKSGLPSDRFSAERTGGSVSTLTIQRTQQEDSAVYLCASSLGQGRNSPLHFGNGTRLTVT.

The chain uses TRBV15 and TRBJ1-5; TRBD1 might be the D (5 bases). Germline CDR1 LNHNV, CDR2 YYDKDF (reference sequence). Trimming pared 7 bases from V and 2 bases from J, leaving 15 bases between. The CDR3 contains 15 residues. The CDR3, as DNA: TGTGCCACCACTGGCGGACGGGGGGGCAATCAGCCCCAGCATTTT. Translated: CATTGGRGGNQPQHF.

J is TRBJ1-3 and V is TRBV5-6; D possibly corresponds to TRBD1 (5 bases). The CDR3 length is 15 residues. CDR1 and CDR2 (germline): SGHDT, YYEEEE. V was pared by 3 bases and J by 1 base, with 11 bases between. The CDR3 region is CASSWGYSSGNTIYF. The CDR3 DNA follows: TGTGCCAGCAGCTGGGGCTACAGTTCTGGAAACACCATATATTTT.

The chain links TRBV30 to TRBJ1-5; 9 bases line up with TRBD1. V trimming: 1 base; J trimming: 4 bases; junction bases outside the gene matches: 8. This CDR3 has 16 amino acids. CDR1 and CDR2 (germline): GTSNPN, SVGIG (reference sequence). In nucleotides, the CDR3 is TGTGCCTGGAGTGGCCCACAGGGGGCGAGGAATCAGCCCCAGCATTTT. Translated, it gives CAWSGPQGARNQPQHF.

The chain uses TRBV19 and TRBJ1-1; 7 bases fit TRBD1. The CDR3 consists of 17 residues. The trim removed 3 bases at V and 3 bases at J, leaving 13 bases unmatched. Germline CDR1 reads LNHDA; CDR2 reads SQIVND (reference sequence). CDR3 DNA sequence: TGTGCCAGTAGTATCGGACAGGCCCGGGCCGGGGACACTGAAGCTTTCTTT. Residues: CASSIGQARAGDTEAFF.

The chain carries TRBV30 and TRBJ2-3, with D possibly matching TRBD2 (6 bases). Trimming stripped 0 bases from V and 8 bases from J, with 6 bases between. This CDR3 contains 11 residues. The V gene's germline CDR1 is GTSNPN and CDR2 SVGIG (reference sequence). The CDR3 loop reads CAWSVGGTQYF. CDR3 coding DNA: TGTGCCTGGAGTGTGGGGGGTACGCAGTATTTT.

The chain is built from TRBV21-1 and TRBJ1-6; the table's TRBD1 call for D was not verified on the DNA. TRBV21-1 is noted as a pseudogene. This CDR3 has 15 residues. The CDR3 spells CASSKGQGYVSPLHF. CDR3 nucleotides: TGTGCCAGCAGCAAAGGACAGGGGTACGTTTCACCCCTCCACTTT.

The chain employs TRBV20-1 and TRBJ2-2; D gene unclear. The germline V gene encodes CDR1 DFQATT and CDR2 SNEGSKA (reference sequence). V lost 3 bases and J 5 bases, leaving 7 bases between the germline ends. CDR3 length: 12 amino acids. The CDR3: CSASHGTGELFF. CDR3 coding DNA: TGCAGTGCTAGTCACGGGACCGGGGAGCTGTTTTTT.

The chain combines TRBV29-1 with TRBJ1-3; D uncertain. Trimming left V 4 bases short and J 4 bases short, with 14 bases between. The CDR3 contains 14 residues. The germline CDR1 and CDR2 sequences are SQVTM and ANQGSEA. CDR3 in DNA: TGCAGCGTTGTTGGTGGTGGAGGAGGAAACACCATATATTTT. This sequence encodes CSVVGGGGGNTIYF.

V usage is TRBV7-2 and J usage is TRBJ2-1; TRBD2 agrees at 10 bases. Germline V gene sequence: CDR1 SGHTA, CDR2 FQGNSA. The CDR3 extends over 16 amino acids. The V and J ends lost 5 bases and 8 bases, in that order; junction bases with no gene match: 12. CDR3 coding DNA: TGTGCCAGCAGCCCACAGACTAGCGGGCTTGGCTATGAGCAGTTCTTC. It specifies CASSPQTSGLGYEQFF.

The V gene is TRBV5-1, the J gene TRBJ2-1; TRBD1 matches at 9 bases. CDR3 size: 14 residues. The V gene end was trimmed by 5 bases and the J gene end by 9 bases; junction bases not matched to a gene: 9. CDR1 and CDR2 from the germline V gene are SGHRS and YFSETQ. Written as DNA, the CDR3 is TGCGCCAGCAGATTTGGACAGGGGCTGAGTGAGCAGTTCTTC. Translated: CASRFGQGLSEQFF.

The rearrangement joins TRBV19 to TRBJ1-2; tentative D call: TRBD1 (5 bases). Germline values: CDR1 LNHDA, CDR2 SQIVND (reference sequence). The CDR3 extends over 14 amino acids. V gave up 7 bases and J gave up 4 bases, with 16 bases separating them. Here the CDR3 reads CASTMGGDAYGYTF. CDR3 coding DNA: TGTGCCAGTACCATGGGAGGGGATGCCTATGGCTACACCTTC.

The rearrangement uses TRBV10-1 and TRBJ2-2; tentatively, D is TRBD2 (5 bases). This CDR3 comprises 14 residues. Germline V gene data show CDR1 as WNHNN and CDR2 as SYGVQD (reference sequence). Deletions cut 2 bases from V and 5 bases from J, with 9 bases between. CDR3 in amino acids: CASSEASNTGELFF. The CDR3 nucleotides read TGCGCCAGCAGTGAGGCTAGCAATACCGGGGAGCTGTTTTTT.

The rearrangement joins TRBV30 to TRBJ2-7, with 10 bases fitting TRBD1. The V gene's germline CDR1 is GTSNPN and CDR2 SVGIG (reference sequence). After removal of 1 base from V and 3 bases from J, the junction contained 3 bases not matched to a gene. The CDR3 consists of 14 residues. CDR3 DNA: TGTGCCTGGAGTGGAGGACAGGGGGACTACGAGCAGTACTTC. This codes for CAWSGGQGDYEQYF.

The chain links TRBV30 to TRBJ1-2; D not certain. Trimming left V 5 bases short and J 8 bases short, with 21 bases between. From germline, CDR1 is GTSNPN and CDR2 SVGIG (reference sequence). The CDR3 loop spans 14 amino acids. The CDR3 loop is CAWLIGVSLSGYTF. CDR3 bases: TGTGCCTGGCTAATTGGAGTGTCTCTTTCAGGCTACACCTTC.

This clone was detected a few times. The chain carries TRBV6-5 and TRBJ2-1; maybe TRBD2 (6 bases). Deletions cut 6 bases from V and 0 bases from J, with 12 bases between. The CDR3 runs 15 residues. Germline V CDR1 and CDR2: MNHEY, SVGAGI. The CDR3 region is CASSRTTSSYNEQFF. CDR3 bases: TGTGCCAGCAGCAGGACTACTAGCTCCTACAATGAGCAGTTCTTC.

J is TRBJ2-3 and V is TRBV5-4, with D possibly matching TRBD2 (6 bases). This CDR3 contains 15 residues. V was shortened by 2 bases and J by 3 bases, with 13 bases between the two germline ends. CDR1 SGHNT and CDR2 YYREEE come from the germline V gene (reference sequence). In DNA, the CDR3 is TGTGCCAGCAGCTTAACGGGAGTGGTGACAGATACGCAGTATTTT. It encodes CASSLTGVVTDTQYF.

The gene calls are TRBV19 and TRBJ1-2; 12 bases are a match to TRBD1. Per the germline V gene, CDR1 is LNHDA and CDR2 is SQIVND (reference sequence). Trimming removed 11 bases from V and 2 bases from J; junction bases left unmatched: 6. This CDR3 has 14 residues. The CDR3: CACRDRGRNYGYTF. CDR3 in DNA: TGTGCCTGCCGGGACAGGGGGCGGAACTATGGCTACACCTTC.